This T cell receptor beta chain stems from a study of somatic mutations in cytotoxic T cells in rheumatoid arthritis. Study results and limitations: No significant CD8+ T-cell clonality difference was found between rheumatoid arthritis patients and age-matched controls. Within 8 of 65 patients, the single biggest CD8+ clone made up more than 20% of CD8+ cells. Patients with rheumatoid arthritis, but not healthy controls, had CD8+ clonality that increased with age.

This clone was seen once. Its target is not known. Positive selection using magnetic beads isolated the CD4+ and CD8+ cells (purity was checked by flow cytometry). CDR1 MNHEY and CDR2 SVGAGI come from the germline V gene. CDR3 size: 11 residues. The V and J ends lost 11 bases and 3 bases, in that order; junction bases with no gene match: 3. Clones were read by immunoSEQ multiplex PCR, and TCRdb kept only the in-frame ones, dropping some. The table shows 13,000 or so clones, with around 76% occurring only once. This chain connects TRBV6-5 to TRBJ2-7, with 8 positions matching TRBD2. The TCR originated in an adult with rheumatoid arthritis. Sequenced input: CD8+ T cells sorted from blood. DNA of the CDR3: TGTGCCGCGGGAGGTTACTACGAGCAGTACTTC. Translating gives CAAGGYYEQYF.